What follows are 18 T cell receptor beta chains derived from one specimen sequenced in a study of breast tumors, draining lymph nodes, adjacent tissues. The lymph nodes were axillary draining lymph nodes from breast cancer patients. Using its own MiXCR run on the multiplex PCR reads, TCRdb lists one record per CDR3 protein. Altogether about 80,000 distinct CDR3 sequences are present, roughly a fifth being singletons, with the ten largest covering 2% to 3%. Sequences were obtained from axillary lymph node tissue. The receptor set was obtained from a female donor with breast cancer. Some clones in this sample may be carry-over from other donors' samples.

This clonotype was counted many times. The genes are TRBV2 and TRBJ1-2; D is perhaps TRBD1 (6 bases). Looked up from germline, CDR1 is SNHLY and CDR2 is FYNNEI. The CDR3 runs 15 residues. V lost 6 bases and J lost 4, with 18 bases in between. CDR3: CASRGKGGRSYGYTF. As DNA, the CDR3 is TGTGCCAGCAGAGGAAAGGGGGGACGGTCCTATGGCTACACCTTC.

The sample holds many counts of this clonotype. In nucleotides, the CDR3 is TGTGCCAGCAGTTACGGAGGGGTGGGCACCGGGGAGCTGTTTTTT. Translated, it gives CASSYGGVGTGELFF. The chain has TRBV6-2 or TRBV6-3 and TRBJ2-2, with D perhaps matching TRBD2 (6 bases). The V end was cut by 2 bases, the J end by 4 bases, with 11 bases between. The CDR3 sequence is 15 residues long. Germline values: CDR1 MNHEY, CDR2 SVGEGT.

There are many counts of this clonotype. V is TRBV2 and J is TRBJ1-5; D unclear. The ends were cut back, 2 bases at V and 2 bases at J, with 7 bases in the middle. Germline loops: CDR1 SNHLY, CDR2 FYNNEI. The CDR3 is 14 residues long. As DNA, the CDR3 is TGTGCCAGCAGTGAATCTAAGCGCAATCAGCCCCAGCATTTT. Protein: CASSESKRNQPQHF. Combining the CDR3 with reference TRBV2 and TRBJ1-5 gives the whole variable domain EPEVTQTPSHQVTQMGQEVILRCVPISNHLYFYWYRQILGQKVEFLVSFYNNEISEKSEIFDDQFSVERPDGSNFTLKIRSTKLEDSAMYFCASSESKRNQPQHFGDGTRLSIL.

Many counts were recorded for this clonotype. This rearrangement joins TRBV20-1 to TRBJ1-2, with D unclear. The length of the CDR3 is 13 residues. The V gene's germline CDR1 is DFQATT and CDR2 SNEGSKA (reference sequence). With 6 bases removed from V and 4 bases from J, the gap between germline ends came to 15 bases. CDR3 nucleotides: TGCAGTGCCCGAGTGGTAGAAAGCTATGGCTACACCTTC. Translated, it gives CSARVVESYGYTF.

The sample holds many counts of this clonotype. The chain links TRBV7-9 to TRBJ2-1; TRBD2 agrees at 8 bases. CDR3 length equals 15 residues. The V gene end was trimmed by 5 bases and the J gene end by 3 bases; junction bases not matched to a gene: 6. Germline V gene data show CDR1 as SEHNR and CDR2 as FQNEAQ (reference sequence). In DNA, the CDR3 is TGTGCCAGCAGCGCTAATAGCGGGAACTACAATGAGCAGTTCTTC. It translates to CASSANSGNYNEQFF.

The chain is built from TRBV6-4 and TRBJ2-4; TRBD2 matches at 7 bases. V shed 0 bases, J shed 8 bases, and the junction held 1 base outside the gene matches. CDR3 length: 13 residues. The germline V gene has CDR1 MRHNA and CDR2 SNTAGT. CDR3 sequence (DNA): TGTGCCAGCAGTGACTCGGGAGGGTACATTCAGTACTTC. Protein product: CASSDSGGYIQYF.

Points on this clonotype: A much larger clone differs by one base, so this may be a read error. The chain employs TRBV6-2 or TRBV6-3 and TRBJ2-7; TRBD2 matches at 7 bases. Germline V CDR1 and CDR2: MNHEY, SVGEGT. V lost 0 bases to trimming and J lost 2 bases; unmatched junction nucleotides: 13. There are 18 residues in the CDR3. The CDR3 here is CASSYSSREGWSAYEQYF. The CDR3 DNA sequence: TGTGCCAGCAGTTACTCCTCCAGGGAGGGCTGGAGCGCCTACGAGCAGTACTTC.

At least ten counts were recorded for this clonotype. This chain links TRBV7-2 with TRBJ2-3; 8 bases line up with TRBD1. The CDR3 extends over 15 amino acids. Germline V gives CDR1 SGHTA, CDR2 FQGNSA. After removal of 5 bases from V and 1 base from J, the junction contained 5 bases not matched to a gene. In DNA, the CDR3 is TGTGCCAGCAGCATAGACAGGGGTGGCACAGATACGCAGTATTTT. Protein: CASSIDRGGTDTQYF.

In its sample, this clonotype was seen many times. The CDR3 region is CASSTRTGGEQYF. In DNA, the CDR3 is TGTGCCAGCAGCACCAGGACAGGGGGAGAGCAGTACTTC. The V and J genes are TRBV7-6 and TRBJ2-7; 10 nucleotides line up with TRBD1. The V gene's germline CDR1 is SGHVS and CDR2 FNYEAQ. Trimming cost V 5 bases and J 7 bases; bases outside gene matches: 5. The CDR3 has 13 amino acids.

This clonotype has a count of ten or more. The CDR3: CASSYERTGQETQYF. The CDR3, as DNA: TGCGCCAGCAGCTACGAACGGACAGGCCAAGAGACCCAGTACTTC. The gene calls are TRBV5-1 and TRBJ2-5, with 7 bases fitting TRBD1. This CDR3 is built from 15 residues. The V gene end was trimmed by 3 bases and the J gene end by 1 base; junction bases not matched to a gene: 6. CDR1 is SGHRS and CDR2 is YFSETQ in the germline V gene. Together with reference TRBV5-1 and TRBJ2-5, the CDR3 gives the full variable domain: KAGVTQTPRYLIKTRGQQVTLSCSPISGHRSVSWYQQTPGQGLQFLFEYFSETQRNKGNFPGRFSGRQFSNSRSEMNVSTLELGDSALYLCASSYERTGQETQYFGPGTRLLVL.

This clonotype was counted ten times or more. V usage is TRBV2 and J usage is TRBJ2-7, with a weak D call TRBD1 (6 bases). The CDR3 totals 14 residues. Germline V CDR1 and CDR2: SNHLY, FYNNEI. V lost 7 bases to trimming and J lost 2 bases, with 15 bases between them. The CDR3 here is CASNLAWGPYEQYF. CDR3 sequence (DNA): TGTGCCAGCAACCTCGCCTGGGGGCCCTACGAGCAGTACTTC.

As for this clonotype: Likely a read error: the CDR3 ends without its conserved phenylalanine or tryptophan. No DNA is shown, since the ends of the CDR3 on it are uncertain; the CDR3 is the one TCRdb lists. This chain links TRBV11-2 with TRBJ2-1; the table gives TRBD2 as D, unverified against the DNA. Germline V gene data show CDR1 as SGHAT and CDR2 as FQNNGV. The CDR3 length is 12 residues, termini included. The CDR3 spells CASSLPGLAEFS.

This clonotype was detected only a few times. The genes are TRBV6-5 and TRBJ2-3, with 7 bases fitting TRBD1. The CDR3 loop spans 19 amino acids. V dropped 5 bases and J dropped 2; count of bases not matched to a gene: 19. Per germline, CDR1 MNHEY and CDR2 SVGAGI. DNA for the CDR3: TGTGCCAGCAGTACCCGACAGGGCCCAGGGCCCTTCTACACAGATACGCAGTATTTT. Encoded protein: CASSTRQGPGPFYTDTQYF.

This clonotype has a handful of counts. The chain has TRBV27 and TRBJ2-2, with D unresolved. V lost 1 base, J lost 6 bases, and 9 bases lay in between. The CDR3 consists of 14 residues. Germline V CDR1 and CDR2: MNHEY, SMNVEV (reference sequence). CDR3 bases: TGTGCCAGCAGTTTATTTATGGACCCCGGGGAGCTGTTTTTT. It yields the protein CASSLFMDPGELFF.

This clonotype came up many times. The chain recombines TRBV2 with TRBJ2-1; TRBD1 matches at 9 bases. The germline CDR1 and CDR2 sequences are SNHLY and FYNNEI. Trimming took 6 bases from V and 9 from J; bases not matched to a gene: 9. This CDR3 comprises 14 residues. CDR3 DNA: TGTGCCAGCAGGTCCGGGACAGGGAGGAGTGAGCAGTTCTTC. Translated: CASRSGTGRSEQFF.

This clonotype was observed a handful of times. The chain couples TRBV11-2 to TRBJ2-7, with D hard to call. The CDR3 length is 15 residues. With 5 bases removed from V and 5 bases from J, the gap between germline ends came to 19 bases. Germline loops: CDR1 SGHAT, CDR2 FQNNGV. CDR3: CASSPILGSGDEQYF. CDR3 DNA sequence: TGTGCCAGCAGCCCCATCTTGGGTTCTGGCGACGAGCAGTACTTC.

Many counts were recorded for this clonotype. The CDR3 region is CASSPSSYIYNEQFF. CDR3 DNA sequence: TGTGCCAGCAGCCCCTCATCCTACATCTACAATGAGCAGTTCTTC. V is TRBV6-5 and J is TRBJ2-1; no firm D call. Germline values: CDR1 MNHEY, CDR2 SVGAGI. V dropped 6 bases and J dropped 3 bases, with 15 bases sitting between them. The CDR3 totals 15 residues.

This clonotype was seen many times. This chain connects TRBV6-2 or TRBV6-3 to TRBJ2-7; D not resolved. The germline V gene has CDR1 MNHEY and CDR2 SVGEGT. V dropped 0 bases and J dropped 6 bases, with 6 bases sitting between them. CDR3 length: 12 amino acids. The CDR3 coding sequence is TGTGCCAGCAGTTACTCGATGGCCGAGCAGTACTTC. Amino acids: CASSYSMAEQYF.